The 30 T cell receptor beta chains reported below all come from one sample, sequenced in a study of shared clonotypes between healthy human individuals. Data came from immunoSEQ multiplex PCR; TCRdb stores just in-frame clones and leaves some out. The table records 1,400,000 or so clones, about 98.5% of them present only once. The sequenced sample consisted of naive CD4+ T cells sorted from blood. The subset: CD45RA+ positively selected. The origin of the receptors is a man in his thirties or forties in good health.

This clone was recorded only once. The chain combines TRBV18 with TRBJ1-1; D call uncertain. Germline V gene sequence: CDR1 KGHSH, CDR2 LQKENI. Deletions cut 2 bases from V and 0 bases from J, with 10 bases between. CDR3 length equals 15 residues. The CDR3, as DNA: TGTGCCAGCTCACCAATAAGGGCGGTGAACACTGAAGCTTTCTTT. It is translated as CASSPIRAVNTEAFF.

V usage is TRBV2 and J usage is TRBJ2-1; TRBD1 might be the D (5 bases). The CDR3 contains 13 residues. V was trimmed by 7 bases and J by 2 bases, leaving 9 bases between them. Germline-derived CDR1 and CDR2 are SNHLY and FYNNEI. The CDR3 loop reads CASKAGPYNEQFF. The CDR3 coding sequence is TGTGCCAGCAAGGCAGGGCCCTACAATGAGCAGTTCTTC.

DNA for the CDR3: TGCGCCAGCAGCCATAACCTCGGGCTCCACACCGGGGAGCTGTTTTTT. Amino acids: CASSHNLGLHTGELFF. The chain uses TRBV4-3 and TRBJ2-2, with D hard to call. V was clipped by 3 bases and J by 3 bases, with 14 bases between them. Germline CDR1 and CDR2: LGHNA and YSLEER. The CDR3 is made up of 16 amino acids.

V gene TRBV30 combines with J gene TRBJ2-6, with 9 bases that match TRBD2. V shed 5 bases, J shed 0 bases, and the junction held 11 bases outside the gene matches. Germline lookup yields CDR1 GTSNPN and CDR2 SVGIG (reference sequence). The CDR3 loop spans 18 amino acids. The CDR3 DNA reads as TGTGCCTGGGCGGAGGGACTAGCAAGGGTCTCTGGGGCCAACGTCCTGACTTTC. It codes for CAWAEGLARVSGANVLTF.

CDR3: CASSLRHEQFF. The CDR3 DNA sequence: TGTGCCAGCAGTTTACGCCATGAGCAGTTCTTC. This chain joins TRBV28 and TRBJ2-1; the D is unclear. The CDR3 spans 11 residues. Trimming shortened V by 2 bases and J by 8 bases, and 4 bases separated the two germline ends. Germline CDR1 and CDR2: MDHEN and SYDVKM.

The chain is built from TRBV19 and TRBJ2-7, with TRBD1 identical over 9 bases. CDR1 is LNHDA and CDR2 is SQIVND in the germline V gene (reference sequence). There are 15 residues in the CDR3. The V and J ends lost 4 bases and 0 bases, in that order; junction bases with no gene match: 4. The CDR3 here is CASSRQGEGSYEQYF. The CDR3 nucleotides read TGTGCCAGTAGTAGACAGGGGGAAGGCTCCTACGAGCAGTACTTC.

V usage is TRBV29-1 and J usage is TRBJ2-7, with 9 positions matching TRBD1. Germline V gene sequence: CDR1 SQVTM, CDR2 ANQGSEA. V dropped 6 bases and J dropped 6; count of bases not matched to a gene: 12. CDR3 length: 14 residues. The CDR3 sequence is CSVADRGIAREQYF. CDR3 nucleotide sequence: TGCAGCGTCGCCGACAGGGGGATAGCGCGCGAGCAGTACTTC.

This clone was seen just once. V gene TRBV10-3 combines with J gene TRBJ2-1; tentatively, D is TRBD1 (6 bases). CDR1 and CDR2 from the germline V gene are ENHRY and SYGVKD. The CDR3 runs 16 residues. The V and J ends lost 3 bases and 0 bases respectively, with 12 bases between them. The CDR3 spells CAISDAGTTSYNEQFF. Written as DNA, the CDR3 is TGTGCCATCAGTGATGCCGGGACAACCTCCTACAATGAGCAGTTCTTC.

The chain links TRBV7-2 to TRBJ1-5; no clear D gene. V dropped 3 bases and J dropped 0 bases, with 9 bases sitting between them. The CDR3 extends over 15 amino acids. Per the germline V gene, CDR1 is SGHTA and CDR2 is FQGNSA. The CDR3 sequence is CASSFRRDSNQPQHF. Written as DNA, the CDR3 is TGTGCCAGCAGCTTCCGTCGAGATAGCAATCAGCCCCAGCATTTT.

This chain joins TRBV12-2 and TRBJ2-7; TRBD1, the table's D call, was not compared with the DNA. TRBV12-2 is a known pseudogene. This CDR3 contains 17 residues. In DNA, the CDR3 is TGTGCAAGTCGCCTAACCGAAACAGGGGGCCCATCCTACGAGCAGTACTTC. Translating it yields CASRLTETGGPSYEQYF.

This chain uses TRBV10-3 with TRBJ2-3; D tentatively reads TRBD1 or TRBD2 (6 bases each). The CDR3 has 17 residues. Germline CDR1 and CDR2: ENHRY and SYGVKD. V lost 0 bases to trimming and J lost 4 bases, with 17 bases between them. CDR3 DNA: TGTGCCATCAGTGAGTCGATCGGCAGGGGAGGCGCAGATACGCAGTATTTT. It specifies CAISESIGRGGADTQYF.

The CDR3 DNA follows: TGTGCCAGCAGCTTGGACCAGAGCTACGAGCAGTACTTC. It codes for CASSLDQSYEQYF. This chain joins TRBV5-6 and TRBJ2-7; D gene uncertain. V gave up 0 bases and J gave up 3 bases, with 7 bases separating them. The CDR3 has 13 amino acids. Germline V lookup: CDR1 SGHDT, CDR2 YYEEEE.

The chain recombines TRBV18 with TRBJ1-5, with TRBD1 matching 8 bases. J lost 6 bases, V lost 3 bases, and 10 bases had no gene match. CDR1 is KGHSH and CDR2 is LQKENI in the germline V gene. There are 16 residues in the CDR3. CDR3 amino acids: CASSPTQTGVGQPQHF. The CDR3 DNA sequence: TGTGCCAGCTCACCGACACAGACAGGGGTAGGTCAGCCCCAGCATTTT. The full variable domain, with the rest looked up from reference TRBV18 and TRBJ1-5, is NAGVMQNPRHLVRRRGQEARLRCSPMKGHSHVYWYRQLPEEGLKFMVYLQKENIIDESGMPKERFSAEFPKEGPSILRIQQVVRGDSAAYFCASSPTQTGVGQPQHFGDGTRLSIL.

The chain joins TRBV27 to TRBJ2-4; perhaps TRBD1 as D (7 bases). The length of the CDR3 is 16 residues. The germline V and J ends were trimmed by 5 bases and 1 base, with 15 bases remaining between them. CDR1 is MNHEY and CDR2 is SMNVEV in the germline V gene (reference sequence). Here the CDR3 reads CASSPWTGGAKNIQYF. The CDR3 DNA reads TGTGCCAGCAGTCCGTGGACAGGAGGGGCCAAAAACATTCAGTACTTC.

The chain recombines TRBV2 with TRBJ2-5; a weak D match, TRBD1 (6 bases). The V end was cut by 4 bases, the J end by 3 bases, with 12 bases between. In germline, CDR1 is SNHLY, CDR2 FYNNEI. This CDR3 spans 14 amino acids. Here the CDR3 reads CASSAIQGEETQYF. CDR3 nucleotide sequence: TGTGCCAGCAGTGCGATACAGGGCGAAGAGACCCAGTACTTC.

The chain couples TRBV5-6 to TRBJ2-7; 7 nucleotides line up with TRBD1. The germline V gene has CDR1 SGHDT and CDR2 YYEEEE. This CDR3 is 13 amino acids long. The trim removed 4 bases at V and 3 bases at J, leaving 4 bases unmatched. The CDR3 loop reads CASSTYRGYEQYF. CDR3 nucleotides: TGTGCCAGCAGCACCTACAGGGGCTACGAGCAGTACTTC.

Note on this clone: At the DNA level, this CDR3 is encoded by other sequences in the same sample as well. The chain links TRBV7-9 to TRBJ2-7, with D unresolved. There are 12 residues in the CDR3. Trimming shortened V by 1 base and J by 4 bases, and 5 bases separated the two germline ends. Germline CDR1 and CDR2: SEHNR and FQNEAQ (reference sequence). The CDR3 loop is CASSLVGYEQYF. CDR3 sequence (DNA): TGTGCCAGCAGCTTAGTGGGATACGAGCAGTACTTC.

V and J are TRBV5-4 and TRBJ2-5; 10 bases agree with TRBD2. Germline V lookup: CDR1 SGHNT, CDR2 YYREEE (reference sequence). The ends lost 6 bases at V and 4 bases at J; junction bases unmatched: 6. The CDR3 has 14 residues. CDR3 nucleotide sequence: TGTGCCAGCACCGTAGCGGGAGGCGGAGAGACCCAGTACTTC. Translating gives CASTVAGGGETQYF.

The CDR3 DNA is TGTGCCAGCAGCTTATTCAGCTCGGGGGGAGCTGAAGCTTTCTTT. Protein product: CASSLFSSGGAEAFF. V gene TRBV7-6 combines with J gene TRBJ1-1, with D possibly being TRBD1 (5 bases). CDR3 size: 15 residues. CDR1 is SGHVS and CDR2 is FNYEAQ in the germline V gene. The V end was cut by 2 bases, the J end by 6 bases, with 16 bases between.

The CDR3 region has the DNA TGTGCCAGCAGCATCCGACAGGGGTGGCAGTCAGATACGCAGTATTTT. Translating gives CASSIRQGWQSDTQYF. This chain links TRBV9 with TRBJ2-3; 8 positions match TRBD1. Germline V gene data show CDR1 as SGDLS and CDR2 as YYNGEE. The CDR3 has 16 amino acids. The J segment lost 4 bases and the V segment lost 4 bases, leaving 11 bases of the junction unmatched.

This chain uses TRBV13 with TRBJ2-7; 12 bases are shared with TRBD2. Germline CDR1 and CDR2: PRHDT and FYEKMQ (reference sequence). V dropped 6 bases and J dropped 2; count of bases not matched to a gene: 2. There are 14 residues in the CDR3. For the CDR3, the DNA is TGTGCCAGCAGACTAGCGGGAGGTACCTACGAGCAGTACTTC. This encodes CASRLAGGTYEQYF.

The chain combines TRBV5-1 with TRBJ2-1, with D uncertain. The CDR3 is 15 amino acids. V lost 1 base to trimming and J lost 3 bases, with 11 bases between them. Germline V CDR1 and CDR2: SGHRS, YFSETQ. The CDR3 sequence: CASSLSTPVYNEQFF. In DNA form, the CDR3 reads TGCGCCAGCAGCTTGTCAACTCCCGTCTACAATGAGCAGTTCTTC.

The rearrangement uses TRBV2 and TRBJ2-5, with 7 bases lining up with TRBD2. The CDR3 sequence is 14 residues long. J lost 2 bases, V lost 7 bases, and 7 bases had no gene match. CDR1 is SNHLY and CDR2 is FYNNEI in the germline V gene. Here the CDR3 DNA reads TGTGCCAGCAACTCAAGAGCGGGACAAGAGACCCAGTACTTC. Translation: CASNSRAGQETQYF.

This clone was recorded once. The genes are TRBV6-1 and TRBJ1-2, with 10 bases lining up with TRBD1. V trimming: 6 bases; J trimming: 7 bases; junction bases outside the gene matches: 11. The CDR3 consists of 15 residues. From germline, CDR1 is MNHNS and CDR2 SASEGT. For the CDR3, the DNA is TGTGCCAGCAGGGCTCTCGGACAGGGGGTTGGTGGCTACACCTTC. It codes for CASRALGQGVGGYTF.

The CDR3 sequence is CASHRTDTQYF. The CDR3 nucleotides read TGTGCCAGCCATAGAACAGATACGCAGTATTTT. The chain is built from TRBV2 and TRBJ2-3; no firm D call. Trimming took off 8 bases at V and 3 bases at J, with 6 bases between the two ends. The germline V gene has CDR1 SNHLY and CDR2 FYNNEI. This CDR3 has 11 amino acids.

The gene calls are TRBV9 and TRBJ1-2; D not resolved. V was trimmed by 4 bases and J by 2 bases, leaving 21 bases between them. The length of the CDR3 is 17 residues. Germline V lookup: CDR1 SGDLS, CDR2 YYNGEE. The CDR3 DNA reads TGTGCCAGCAGCTCCCAATATGGGCAGCTGGGGAACTATGGCTACACCTTC. This gives the protein CASSSQYGQLGNYGYTF.

V gene TRBV6-4 combines with J gene TRBJ2-2; maybe TRBD1 (5 bases). The CDR3 is 17 amino acids. V dropped 2 bases and J dropped 2 bases, with 15 bases sitting between them. CDR1 and CDR2 from the germline V gene are MRHNA and SNTAGT. The CDR3 nucleotides are TGTGCCAGCAGTGACAGCCAGGGTTTGCCAAACACCGGGGAGCTGTTTTTT. It codes for CASSDSQGLPNTGELFF.

This sequence joins TRBV2 and TRBJ2-7, with a tentative D call TRBD1 (6 bases). Trimming pared 6 bases from V and 6 bases from J, leaving 15 bases between. CDR3 length equals 13 residues. The germline V gene encodes CDR1 SNHLY and CDR2 FYNNEI. This CDR3 is CASSDRLGSEQYF. The DNA for the CDR3 is TGTGCCAGCAGCGACAGGTTAGGGAGCGAGCAGTACTTC.

CDR3 coding DNA: TGTGCCACCAGCAGGGACCGAACCGGGACAGGGATATACGAGCAGTACTTC. It translates to CATSRDRTGTGIYEQYF. The V call is TRBV15, the J call TRBJ2-7, with 9 nucleotides matching TRBD1. CDR1 LNHNV and CDR2 YYDKDF come from the germline V gene (reference sequence). Trimming at V came to 3 bases and at J to 4 bases, leaving 13 bases not matched to a gene. The CDR3 is made up of 17 amino acids.

The chain couples TRBV6-5 to TRBJ1-3; D is perhaps TRBD1 (5 bases). V lost 8 bases to trimming and J lost 0 bases, with 14 bases between them. Germline V CDR1 and CDR2: MNHEY, SVGAGI. The CDR3 runs to 15 residues. In DNA, the CDR3 is TGTGCCAGCGGGTATTCCGGGACCTCTGGAAACACCATATATTTT. Protein: CASGYSGTSGNTIYF.